A selection of T cell receptor beta chains follows, all from one sample in a study of CD8+ T cells in alopecia areata. The method was immunoSEQ multiplex PCR; TCRdb's version includes in-frame clones alone and lacks a portion of them. The repertoire holds 150,000 to 200,000 clones, with around three fifths as singletons. Specimen: CD4+ T cells sorted from blood, collected around week 50, from a patient treated with tofacitinib. These receptor sequences come from a human donor with alopecia areata. Each CDR3 is given with its conserved first and last residue. The D gene is left open where the match is weak. Where a row states a size, it is once, few, many or the class of an expanded clone; other rows omit it.

J | V | D | size | DNA | CDR3
TRBJ1-6 | TRBV30 | - | - | TGTGCCTGCTCGACAGTCCATAATTCACCCCTCCACTTT | CACSTVHNSPLHF
TRBJ1-1 | TRBV30 | TRBD1 | - | TGTGCCTGGAGTACGACCTGGACAGGGGGCAATGAAGCTTTCTTT | CAWSTTWTGGNEAFF
TRBJ2-2 | TRBV5-6 | - | - | TGTGCCAGCAGCTTATGGGCCCCCCAGGGCACCGGGGAGCTGTTTTTT | CASSLWAPQGTGELFF
TRBJ1-2 | TRBV2 | - | - | TGTGCCAGCAATTTTCTGACAAACTTATACACCTTC | CASNFLTNLYTF
TRBJ2-5 | TRBV7-3 | TRBD1 | - | TGTGCCAGCAGCCCCAGACAGGGGGAGACCCAGTACTTC | CASSPRQGETQYF
TRBJ2-1 | TRBV29-1 | - | - | TGCAGCGTTGATTCTCGATCTAAGCAGTTCTTC | CSVDSRSKQFF
TRBJ2-3 | TRBV5-1 | - | - | TGCGCCAGCAGCTCCGCCTGGGGAGATACGCAGTATTTT | CASSSAWGDTQYF
TRBJ1-3 | TRBV30 | - | - | TGTGCCTGGAGTTTCGGACCGCCCAGCTCTGGAAACACCATATATTTT | CAWSFGPPSSGNTIYF
TRBJ1-2 | TRBV7-9 | - | few | TGTGCCAGTGACAGGAACCCTGAGGGTGGCTACACCTTC | CASDRNPEGGYTF
TRBJ2-7 | TRBV6-5 | - | - | TGTGCCAGCAGGGGGGGGAACAGGGCCGAGCAGTACTTC | CASRGGNRAEQYF
TRBJ2-1 | TRBV30 | - | - | TGTGCCTGCTGGCCTCGTAGGGGATCCAATGAGCAGTTCTTC | CACWPRRGSNEQFF
TRBJ1-2 | TRBV30 | TRBD1 | - | TGTGCCTGGACAGGGGGCGTCAACTATGGCTACACCTTC | CAWTGGVNYGYTF
TRBJ2-7 | TRBV29-1 | - | - | TGCAGCGTTGAATTGAACTACGAGCAGTACTTC | CSVELNYEQYF
TRBJ1-5 | TRBV30 | TRBD1 | - | TGTGCCTGGAGCCCTAAACAGGGGGCGATTAGTGTGAGCAATCAGCCCCAGCATTTT | CAWSPKQGAISVSNQPQHF
TRBJ1-5 | TRBV7-2 | - | few | TGTGCCAGCAGCCCGCACCGGGGTAATCAGCCCCAGCATTTT | CASSPHRGNQPQHF
TRBJ1-2 | TRBV9 | - | many | TGTGCCAGCAGCGTAGAGATGAACTATGGCTACACCTTC | CASSVEMNYGYTF
TRBJ1-2 | TRBV7-2 | TRBD1 | - | TGTGCCAGCAGCCTACTCATGACAGGGAATGGCTACACCTTC | CASSLLMTGNGYTF
TRBJ2-7 | TRBV4-2 | - | - | TGTGCCAGCAGCCAAGACCAACTAGGGAACTACGAGCAGTACTTC | CASSQDQLGNYEQYF
TRBJ2-3 | TRBV29-1 | - | once | TGCAGCGTTGCTCGGGGGATGCCGACAGATACGCAGTATTTT | CSVARGMPTDTQYF
TRBJ1-3 | TRBV23-1 | TRBD1 | few | TGCGCCAGCAGTCAGTCCGGGACAGGGAATTGTTTT | CASSQSGTGNCF
TRBJ1-5 | TRBV30 | TRBD1 | - | TGTGCCTGGAACAGGGGTGGTCAGCCCCAGCATTTT | CAWNRGGQPQHF
TRBJ1-2 | TRBV5-1 | TRBD1 | few | TGCGCCAGCAGCCCGCCGGGACAGGGGGCAATCGGCTACACCTTC | CASSPPGQGAIGYTF
TRBJ1-5 | TRBV11-2 | - | - | TGTGCCAGCAGCCAACACCATCAGCCCCAGCATTTT | CASSQHHQPQHF
TRBJ2-3 | TRBV30 | - | - | TGTGCCTGGAGTCCCACAGATACGCAGTATTTT | CAWSPTDTQYF
TRBJ2-7 | TRBV30 | - | few | TGTGCCTGGAGTTTGAGTTTATGGGGGCTGCGGCAGTACTTC | CAWSLSLWGLRQYF
TRBJ2-1 | TRBV20-1 | - | - | TGCAGTGCTAGAGATCTGAATTCGGAGTTCTTC | CSARDLNSEFF
TRBJ1-2 | TRBV4-3 | - | once | TGCGCCAGCAGCCAAGGCCTCCAGCTTGGCTACACCTTC | CASSQGLQLGYTF
TRBJ2-3 | TRBV10-3 | - | many | TGTGCCATCGGCGACAGGAGTGGAGCCACAGATACGCAGTATTTT | CAIGDRSGATDTQYF
TRBJ2-1 | TRBV7-2 | TRBD2 | - | TGTGCCAGCAGCTTAGGAGTGACTAGCGGAAATGAGCAGTTCTTC | CASSLGVTSGNEQFF
TRBJ1-2 | TRBV6-5 | TRBD1 | few | TGTGCCAGCAGGGAACAGGGGAGGTACGGCTACACCTTC | CASREQGRYGYTF
TRBJ2-4 | TRBV6-6 | - | - | TGTGCCAGCAGTTTTTCCCCCCGGTCGGACAGCCGATTC | CASSFSPRSDSRF
TRBJ2-5 | TRBV30 | TRBD1 | - | TGTGCCTGGAGTGTGGTAGGGGGCGGAGAGACCCAGTACTTC | CAWSVVGGGETQYF
TRBJ1-1 | TRBV4-3 | - | - | TGCGCCAGCAGCCAAGATTATATGGGAGGGAGCACTGAAGCTTTCTTT | CASSQDYMGGSTEAFF
TRBJ2-2 | TRBV5-6 | - | - | TGTGCCAGCAGCTTGGGCCAGATCACCGGGGAGCTGTTTTTT | CASSLGQITGELFF
TRBJ1-2 | TRBV5-1 | TRBD1 | - | TGCGCCAGCAGCGTGGGACAGACAAACTATGGCTACACCTTC | CASSVGQTNYGYTF
TRBJ2-3 | TRBV6-5 | - | - | TGTGCCAGCAGAGCAGGGACAGATACGCAGTATTTT | CASRAGTDTQYF
TRBJ1-2 | TRBV27 | TRBD1 | few | TGTGCCAGCCGAAGACAGGGCCGCGGTGGCTACACCTTC | CASRRQGRGGYTF
TRBJ2-5 | TRBV30 | - | - | TGTGCCTTGACACTTCTGCGGGCCCAAGAGACCCAGTACTTC | CALTLLRAQETQYF
TRBJ2-1 | TRBV5-6 | - | - | TGTGCCAGCAGCGAACAGGGATTCCACAATGAGCAGTTCTTC | CASSEQGFHNEQFF
TRBJ2-5 | TRBV20-1 | - | - | TGCAGTGTATTGCAGCAAGAGACCCAGTACTTC | CSVLQQETQYF
TRBJ2-3 | TRBV7-2 | - | - | TGTGCCAGCAGCTTATATAGCACAGATACGCAGTATTTT | CASSLYSTDTQYF
TRBJ1-4 | TRBV6-5 | TRBD1 | few | TGTGCCAGCAGTTATTCAGGGGGGGCTGAAAAACTGTTTTTT | CASSYSGGAEKLFF